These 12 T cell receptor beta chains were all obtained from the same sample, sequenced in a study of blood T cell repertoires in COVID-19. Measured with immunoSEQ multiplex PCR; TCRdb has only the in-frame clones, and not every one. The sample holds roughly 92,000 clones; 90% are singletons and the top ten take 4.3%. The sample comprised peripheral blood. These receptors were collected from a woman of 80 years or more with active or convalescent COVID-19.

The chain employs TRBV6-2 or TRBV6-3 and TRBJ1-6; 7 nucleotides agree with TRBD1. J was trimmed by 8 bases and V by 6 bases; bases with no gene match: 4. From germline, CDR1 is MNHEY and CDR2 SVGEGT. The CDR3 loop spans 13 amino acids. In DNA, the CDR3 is TGTGCCAGCAGACCTCAGGGGGATTCACCCCTCCACTTT. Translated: CASRPQGDSPLHF.

CDR3 nucleotides: TGTGCCAGCAGCAACCGGGACAGGGTGAAAGGCGCTTTCTTT. Its protein product is CASSNRDRVKGAFF. This chain links TRBV7-8 with TRBJ1-1; the match to TRBD1 covers 9 bases. Losses at the gene ends were 5 bases for V and 11 bases for J; bases not matched to a gene: 12. Germline V gene lookup returns CDR1 SGHVS and CDR2 FQNEAQ. This CDR3 has 14 residues.

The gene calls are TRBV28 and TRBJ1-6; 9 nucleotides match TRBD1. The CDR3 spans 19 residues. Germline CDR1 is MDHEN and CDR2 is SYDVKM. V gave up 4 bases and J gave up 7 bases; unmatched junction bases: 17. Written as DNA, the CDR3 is TGTGCCAGCAGTTCTATCTACAGGGGGCGCACGGTTTTGAATTCACCCCTCCACTTT. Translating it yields CASSSIYRGRTVLNSPLHF.

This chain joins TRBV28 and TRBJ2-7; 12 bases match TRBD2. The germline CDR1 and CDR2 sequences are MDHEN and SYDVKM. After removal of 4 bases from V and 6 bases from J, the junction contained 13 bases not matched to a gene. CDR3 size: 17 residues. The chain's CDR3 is CASSSRRLAGVLSEQYF. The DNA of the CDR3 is TGTGCCAGCAGTTCTCGAAGACTAGCGGGAGTATTGTCCGAGCAGTACTTC.

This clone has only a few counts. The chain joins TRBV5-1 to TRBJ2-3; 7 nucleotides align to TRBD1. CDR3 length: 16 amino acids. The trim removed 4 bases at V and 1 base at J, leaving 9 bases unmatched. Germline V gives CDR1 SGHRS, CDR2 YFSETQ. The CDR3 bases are TGCGCCAGCAGCGCCCTTACCGGGACAGGCACAGATACGCAGTATTTT. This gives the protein CASSALTGTGTDTQYF.

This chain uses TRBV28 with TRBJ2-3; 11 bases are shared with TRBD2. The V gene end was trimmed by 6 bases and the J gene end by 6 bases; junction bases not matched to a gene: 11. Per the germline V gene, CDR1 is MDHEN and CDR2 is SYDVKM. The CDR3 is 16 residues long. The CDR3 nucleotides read TGTGCCAGCAGCCTAGATCTAGCGGGAGGATCCGATACGCAGTATTTT. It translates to CASSLDLAGGSDTQYF.

CDR3 region: CASSQGVGQNRGGTQYF. The CDR3, as DNA: TGCGCCAGCAGCCAAGGGGTGGGGCAGAACAGGGGAGGTACGCAGTATTTT. The gene calls are TRBV4-3 and TRBJ2-3; possibly TRBD1 for D (7 bases). CDR3 length equals 17 residues. The germline V gene has CDR1 LGHNA and CDR2 YSLEER. Trimming left V 1 base short and J 8 bases short, with 22 bases between.

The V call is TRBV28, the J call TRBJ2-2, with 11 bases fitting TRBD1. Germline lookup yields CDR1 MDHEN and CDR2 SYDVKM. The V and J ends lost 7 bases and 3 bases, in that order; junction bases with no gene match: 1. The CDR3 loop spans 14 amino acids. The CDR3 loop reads CASTGQGDTGELFF. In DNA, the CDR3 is TGTGCCAGCACGGGACAGGGGGACACCGGGGAGCTGTTTTTT. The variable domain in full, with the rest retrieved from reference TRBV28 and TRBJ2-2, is DVKVTQSSRYLVKRTGEKVFLECVQDMDHENMFWYRQDPGLGLRLIYFSYDVKMKEKGDIPEGYSVSREKKERFSLILESASTNQTSMYLCASTGQGDTGELFFGEGSRLTVL.

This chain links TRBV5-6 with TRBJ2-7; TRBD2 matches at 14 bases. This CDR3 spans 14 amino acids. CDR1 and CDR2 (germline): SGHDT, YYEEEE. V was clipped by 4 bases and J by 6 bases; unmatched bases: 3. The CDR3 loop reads CASSPGLAGVEQYF. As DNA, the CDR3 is TGTGCCAGCAGCCCGGGACTAGCGGGAGTCGAGCAGTACTTC. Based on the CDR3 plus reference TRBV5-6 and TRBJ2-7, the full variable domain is DAGVTQSPTHLIKTRGQQVTLRCSPKSGHDTVSWYQQALGQGPQFIFQYYEEEERQRGNFPDRFSGHQFPNYSSELNVNALLLGDSALYLCASSPGLAGVEQYFGPGTRLTVT.

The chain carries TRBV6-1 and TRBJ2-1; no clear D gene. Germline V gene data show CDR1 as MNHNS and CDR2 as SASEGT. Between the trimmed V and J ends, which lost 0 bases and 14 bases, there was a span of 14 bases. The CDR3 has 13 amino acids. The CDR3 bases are TGTGCCAGCAGTGAAGCTTCCTCAGCTAGGAAGTTCTTC. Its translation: CASSEASSARKFF.

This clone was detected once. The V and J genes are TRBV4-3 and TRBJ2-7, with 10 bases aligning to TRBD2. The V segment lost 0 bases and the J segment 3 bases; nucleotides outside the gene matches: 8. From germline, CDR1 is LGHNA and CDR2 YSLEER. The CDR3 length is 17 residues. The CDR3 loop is CASSQDLPSGSNYEQYF. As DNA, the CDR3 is TGCGCCAGCAGCCAAGATTTACCTAGCGGGAGTAACTACGAGCAGTACTTC.

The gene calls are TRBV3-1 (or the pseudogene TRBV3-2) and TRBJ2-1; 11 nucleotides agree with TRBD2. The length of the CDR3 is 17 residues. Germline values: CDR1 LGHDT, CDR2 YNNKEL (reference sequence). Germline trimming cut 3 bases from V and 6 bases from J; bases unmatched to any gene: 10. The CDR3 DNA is TGTGCCAGCAGCCATTTGGTAGCGGGAGGGCAAGGCAATGAGCAGTTCTTC. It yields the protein CASSHLVAGGQGNEQFF.